These 15 T cell receptor beta chains came from one sample sequenced in a study of shared clonotypes between healthy human individuals. CD45RO-negative CD8 cells positively selected for CCR7 made up the naive population, which excluded terminally differentiated effector memory CD45RA+ cells. Repertoires were generated with immunoSEQ multiplex PCR, while TCRdb's copy carries only in-frame clones and drops some. Among millions of clones listed, roughly 94% were seen once. The source material was naive CD8+ T cells sorted from blood. The receptors stem from a man aged 18-30 years in good health.

The chain couples TRBV6-7 to TRBJ2-1; the D is unclear. TRBV6-7 is given ORF status, its function remaining uncertain. The CDR3 is 17 residues long. Trimming stripped 6 bases from V and 15 bases from J, with 33 bases between. DNA of the CDR3: TGTGCCAGCAGACACCGACGAACCATAATACGATTTCGTAAGCGGTTCTTC. Its translation: CASRHRRTIIRFRKRFF.

This chain connects TRBV28 to TRBJ1-4; 7 bases agree with TRBD1. Germline V gives CDR1 MDHEN, CDR2 SYDVKM. The CDR3 loop spans 17 amino acids. With V trimmed by 3 bases and J by 0 bases, 7 bases remained unmatched. The CDR3 DNA sequence: TGTGCCAGCAGTTTGCGGGACAGCCTATCAACTAATGAAAAACTGTTTTTT. Its translation: CASSLRDSLSTNEKLFF.

The rearrangement uses TRBV29-1 and TRBJ2-1; TRBD2 matches 11 bases. V lost 8 bases, J lost 7 bases, and 10 bases stayed unmatched. The length of the CDR3 is 14 residues. Germline V gives CDR1 SQVTM, CDR2 ANQGSEA. CDR3 in DNA: TGCAGCCACCTCTCGGGACTAGCGGTTAATGAGCAGTTCTTC. It encodes CSHLSGLAVNEQFF.

The V call is TRBV14, the J call TRBJ2-7; TRBD1 agrees at 10 bases. The CDR3 length is 16 residues. CDR1 and CDR2 from the germline V gene are SGHDN and FVKESK. Trimming at V came to 5 bases and at J to 4 bases, leaving 11 bases not matched to a gene. The CDR3 region has the DNA TGTGCCAGCAGCTATCTCCGGGACAGGGGTTGTTACGAGCAGTACTTC. Protein: CASSYLRDRGCYEQYF.

With regard to this clone: The identical CDR3 is also encoded by other nucleotide sequences in the sample. This sequence joins TRBV6-5 and TRBJ2-1; 13 nucleotides match TRBD2. Trimming removed 2 bases from V and 6 bases from J; junction bases left unmatched: 1. Germline CDR1 and CDR2: MNHEY and SVGAGI. This CDR3 contains 15 residues. CDR3 DNA sequence: TGTGCCAGCAGTTACAGACTAGCGGGAGGCAATGAGCAGTTCTTC. Its protein is CASSYRLAGGNEQFF.

Of note for this clone: Additional DNA sequences in this sample encode the identical CDR3. This rearrangement joins TRBV5-1 to TRBJ1-2, with TRBD1 matching 8 bases. CDR1 and CDR2 from the germline V gene are SGHRS and YFSETQ. This CDR3 has 14 amino acids. Losses at the gene ends were 0 bases for V and 6 bases for J; bases not matched to a gene: 4. This chain's CDR3 is CASSLGTGLNGYTF. CDR3 bases: TGCGCCAGCAGCTTGGGGACAGGGTTGAATGGCTACACCTTC. Full variable domain (outside the CDR3, taken from reference TRBV5-1 and TRBJ1-2): KAGVTQTPRYLIKTRGQQVTLSCSPISGHRSVSWYQQTPGQGLQFLFEYFSETQRNKGNFPGRFSGRQFSNSRSEMNVSTLELGDSALYLCASSLGTGLNGYTFGSGTRLTVV.

This sequence joins TRBV6-6 and TRBJ2-7; 9 nucleotides align to TRBD1. The germline CDR1 and CDR2 sequences are MNHNY and SVGAGI (reference sequence). The junction had 7 bases not matched to a gene; V was cut back by 5 bases and J by 2 bases. The length of the CDR3 is 15 residues. CDR3 sequence (DNA): TGTGCCAGCAGTAGCCGTTGGACAGGGGCCTACGAGCAGTACTTC. This encodes CASSSRWTGAYEQYF.

A note on this clone: This specimen includes other DNA sequences encoding the same CDR3. The chain is built from TRBV19 and TRBJ2-7, with D uncertain. The CDR3 spans 14 residues. CDR1 is LNHDA and CDR2 is SQIVND in the germline V gene (reference sequence). V shed 6 bases and J shed 0 bases, with 12 bases lying between them. The CDR3 region is CASSSRGSSYEQYF. In DNA form, the CDR3 reads TGTGCCAGTAGCAGCCGAGGCAGCTCCTACGAGCAGTACTTC.

The rearrangement uses TRBV2 and TRBJ1-2, with D hard to call. The CDR3 totals 15 residues. Germline loops: CDR1 SNHLY, CDR2 FYNNEI. V lost 0 bases, J lost 4 bases, and 12 bases lay in between. The CDR3 sequence: CASSEANRLAYGYTF. The CDR3 DNA is TGTGCCAGCAGTGAAGCGAATAGGCTAGCCTATGGCTACACCTTC.

The genes are TRBV11-2 and TRBJ2-5; unclear D gene. The germline V and J ends were trimmed by 5 bases and 5 bases, with 15 bases remaining between them. This CDR3 comprises 14 residues. Germline CDR1 is SGHAT and CDR2 is FQNNGV. The CDR3 is CASSPLRPGETQYF. The CDR3 DNA sequence: TGTGCCAGCAGCCCTTTGAGGCCTGGGGAGACCCAGTACTTC.

V gene TRBV5-4 combines with J gene TRBJ1-1; D unclear. There are 13 residues in the CDR3. CDR1 SGHNT and CDR2 YYREEE come from the germline V gene (reference sequence). Trimming removed 5 bases at V and 0 bases at J, with 8 bases between. The CDR3: CASSPRLNTEAFF. CDR3 nucleotide sequence: TGTGCCAGCAGTCCACGATTGAACACTGAAGCTTTCTTT.

V gene TRBV10-1 combines with J gene TRBJ2-2; TRBD1 aligns across 7 bases. From germline, CDR1 is WNHNN and CDR2 SYGVQD (reference sequence). This CDR3 contains 14 residues. V dropped 10 bases and J dropped 0; count of bases not matched to a gene: 5. The CDR3 is CAKTGPPNTGELFF. The CDR3 nucleotides read TGCGCCAAGACAGGGCCCCCGAACACCGGGGAGCTGTTTTTT.

V and J are TRBV7-2 and TRBJ1-2; 9 positions match TRBD1. V trimming: 8 bases; J trimming: 6 bases; junction bases outside the gene matches: 13. Germline lookup yields CDR1 SGHTA and CDR2 FQGNSA. The CDR3 runs 15 residues. The CDR3 sequence is CASRDRVTPYDGYTF. In DNA, the CDR3 is TGTGCCAGCCGGGACAGGGTCACACCCTATGATGGCTACACCTTC.

The chain carries TRBV27 and TRBJ1-6; D remains unclear. CDR3 length: 17 amino acids. Trimming shortened V by 8 bases and J by 10 bases, and 27 bases separated the two germline ends. Germline-derived CDR1 and CDR2 are MNHEY and SMNVEV (reference sequence). The CDR3 sequence: CASHSTAPWGEGSPLHF. The CDR3 coding sequence is TGTGCCAGCCATAGTACAGCCCCATGGGGAGAAGGGTCACCCCTCCACTTT.

The chain combines TRBV30 with TRBJ1-3; D not resolved. The CDR3 is made up of 15 amino acids. The V and J ends lost 1 base and 2 bases respectively, with 12 bases between them. CDR1 GTSNPN and CDR2 SVGIG come from the germline V gene (reference sequence). CDR3 region: CAWSGWVTAGNTIYF. CDR3 coding DNA: TGTGCCTGGAGTGGATGGGTAACTGCTGGAAACACCATATATTTT.